A selection of T cell receptor beta chains follows, all from one sample in a study of cytomegalovirus exposure and HLA in healthy donors. Clones were read by immunoSEQ multiplex PCR, and TCRdb kept only the in-frame ones, dropping some. Among more than 100,000 clones listed, approximately 78% were seen once. The material sequenced was PBMCs. The receptor source for this set is a woman between 50 and 59 years old in good health and CMV-seropositive. Each CDR3 is given with its conserved first and last residue. A D gene is named only where the DNA matches it firmly. The size field is filled for only some rows; it gives once, few, many or a size class.

abundance	v_gene	j_gene	d_gene	CDR3aa	CDR3nt
NA	TRBV4-1	TRBJ1-2	TRBD1	CASSRQLGQANYGYTF	TGCGCCAGCAGCCGGCAGTTGGGACAGGCTAACTATGGCTACACCTTC
NA	TRBV7-9	TRBJ2-7	NA	CASSSGDYEQYF	TGTGCCAGCAGCTCGGGGGATTACGAGCAGTACTTC
NA	TRBV7-2	TRBJ2-3	TRBD2	CASSLRLAGVSTDTQYF	TGTGCCAGCAGCCTCAGACTAGCGGGGGTTAGCACAGATACGCAGTATTTT
once	TRBV10-3	TRBJ1-1	TRBD1	CATRTGANTEAFF	TGTGCCACGAGGACAGGGGCAAACACTGAAGCTTTCTTT
NA	TRBV6-6	TRBJ2-3	NA	CATTDYRPTDTQYF	TGTGCCACGACGGACTATCGACCCACAGATACGCAGTATTTT
NA	TRBV4-1	TRBJ1-2	NA	CASSQEGDRGYTF	TGCGCCAGCAGCCAAGAAGGAGATCGAGGCTACACCTTC
NA	TRBV5-4	TRBJ2-5	TRBD2	CASSVELADQETQYF	TGTGCCAGCAGTGTAGAGCTAGCGGATCAAGAGACCCAGTACTTC
once	TRBV4-2	TRBJ2-1	TRBD2	CASSQETSGRASLQFF	TGTGCCAGCAGCCAAGAGACTAGCGGGAGGGCCTCGTTGCAGTTCTTC
NA	TRBV7-2	TRBJ2-5	TRBD2	CASSPQTSGQETQYF	TGTGCCAGCAGCCCCCAGACTAGCGGCCAAGAGACCCAGTACTTC
NA	TRBV7-9	TRBJ1-4	NA	CASSQGQGEKLFF	TGTGCCAGCAGCCAGGGGCAGGGGGAAAAACTGTTTTTT
NA	TRBV5-5	TRBJ1-1	NA	CASSGGRGSRSTEAFF	TGTGCCAGCAGCGGGGGTAGGGGGAGTCGGAGCACTGAAGCTTTCTTT
NA	TRBV13	TRBJ1-1	TRBD1	CASSSWTGFTEAFF	TGTGCCAGCAGCTCTTGGACAGGGTTCACTGAAGCTTTCTTT
NA	TRBV5-4	TRBJ2-7	TRBD2	CASSPSGSRSYEQYF	TGTGCCAGCAGTCCCAGCGGGAGTCGATCCTACGAGCAGTACTTC
NA	TRBV7-9	TRBJ1-1	NA	CASSTGRGGNTEAFF	TGTGCCAGCAGCACCGGGCGGGGCGGGAACACTGAAGCTTTCTTT
NA	TRBV21-1	TRBJ2-1	NA	CASSKGDSHNEQFF	TGTGCCAGCAGCAAAGGGGACAGCCACAATGAGCAGTTCTTC
few	TRBV27	TRBJ1-2	TRBD1	CASSLQGADYGYTF	TGTGCCAGCAGTCTGCAGGGGGCTGACTATGGCTACACCTTC
NA	TRBV10-1	TRBJ2-7	TRBD1	CASSESTGAVSHGYEQYF	TGCGCCAGCAGTGAGTCAACAGGGGCAGTATCGCACGGGTACGAGCAGTACTTC
once	TRBV5-8	TRBJ2-3	TRBD2	CASSSLLAGGGTDTQYF	TGTGCCAGCAGCTCCCTTCTAGCGGGAGGGGGCACAGATACGCAGTATTTT
NA	TRBV7-9	TRBJ1-2	NA	CASSFDSYGYTF	TGTGCCAGCAGCTTTGACAGCTATGGCTACACCTTC
once	TRBV30	TRBJ2-3	TRBD1	CAWRKGGRRTDTQYF	TGTGCCTGGAGAAAAGGGGGCCGAAGGACAGATACGCAGTATTTT
NA	TRBV19	TRBJ2-2	TRBD1	CASDRDRGTGELFF	TGTGCCAGCGACCGGGACAGGGGCACCGGGGAGCTGTTTTTT
NA	TRBV6-1	TRBJ2-7	NA	CASSNIYEQYF	TGTGCCAGCAGTAACATCTACGAGCAGTACTTC
few	TRBV6-5	TRBJ1-2	TRBD1	CASTKTGGANYGYTF	TGTGCCAGCACGAAAACAGGGGGCGCAAACTATGGCTACACCTTC
few	TRBV7-3	TRBJ2-1	TRBD1	CASSSGTGTINNEQFF	TGTGCCAGCAGTTCCGGGACAGGGACGATTAACAATGAGCAGTTCTTC
NA	TRBV2	TRBJ1-2	NA	CASSGTANYGYTF	TGTGCCAGCAGTGGCACAGCTAACTATGGCTACACCTTC
NA	TRBV19	TRBJ1-1	NA	CASSPQGVTEAFF	TGTGCCAGTAGTCCACAGGGTGTCACTGAAGCTTTCTTT
NA	TRBV6-1	TRBJ2-5	TRBD1	CASCVEGQGSFEQYF	TGTGCCAGCTGTGTAGAGGGACAGGGGAGTTTTGAGCAGTACTTC
NA	TRBV29-1	TRBJ1-1	TRBD1	CSVIPRQGNEAFF	TGCAGCGTTATCCCAAGACAGGGAAACGAAGCTTTCTTT
NA	TRBV28	TRBJ1-5	NA	CASSFQGSPRPQHF	TGTGCCAGCAGTTTCCAGGGTTCCCCCAGGCCCCAGCATTTT
NA	TRBV5-4	TRBJ1-5	NA	CASSLQGGEGNQPQHF	TGTGCCAGCAGCTTACAGGGAGGGGAAGGCAATCAGCCCCAGCATTTT
NA	TRBV7-9	TRBJ2-7	NA	CSSSRGEAYEQYF	TGTTCCAGCAGCCGAGGGGAGGCCTACGAGCAGTACTTC
NA	TRBV7-2	TRBJ2-3	TRBD2	CASSLSTGVGGDTQYF	TGTGCCAGCAGCTTAAGTACGGGGGTGGGGGGGGATACGCAGTATTTT
NA	TRBV6-1	TRBJ2-5	NA	CASSRGWGQETQYF	TGTGCCAGCAGCCGAGGGTGGGGACAAGAGACCCAGTACTTC
NA	TRBV30	TRBJ2-7	NA	CAWSVSKAGQVHGYEQYF	TGTGCCTGGAGTGTATCTAAGGCCGGACAAGTCCACGGATACGAGCAGTACTTC
NA	TRBV27	TRBJ1-4	NA	CASSLYRSGGRIGTNEKLFF	TGTGCCAGCAGTTTATACAGATCGGGAGGGAGGATTGGAACTAATGAAAAACTGTTTTTT
NA	TRBV11-3	TRBJ2-1	NA	CASSLGDGRNEQFF	TGTGCCAGCAGCTTAGGGGACGGGAGAAATGAGCAGTTCTTC
NA	TRBV2	TRBJ2-3	TRBD2	CASSESDYPGGDTQYF	TGTGCCAGCAGTGAGTCGGACTACCCCGGGGGGGATACGCAGTATTTT
NA	TRBV28	TRBJ2-7	NA	CASSLSGTDGEQYF	TGTGCCAGCAGTTTAAGCGGCACCGACGGGGAGCAGTACTTC
once	TRBV19	TRBJ2-7	TRBD2	CASSTLSGSSYEQYF	TGTGCCAGTAGTACTCTAAGCGGGAGCTCCTACGAGCAGTACTTC
NA	TRBV5-4	TRBJ2-7	TRBD1	CASSPGTGNTYEQYF	TGTGCCAGCAGCCCGGGGACAGGGAATACCTACGAGCAGTACTTC
NA	TRBV7-9	TRBJ1-1	NA	CASSLGTLNTEAFF	TGTGCCAGCAGCTTAGGGACACTGAACACTGAAGCTTTCTTT
few	TRBV2	TRBJ2-1	NA	CASSLRSRGFTLGNEQFF	TGTGCCAGCAGTCTTAGGTCTCGCGGGTTCACCCTTGGGAATGAGCAGTTCTTC
NA	TRBV6-1	TRBJ2-7	NA	CASSERGIFSYEQYF	TGTGCCAGCAGTGAACGCGGGATCTTTTCCTACGAGCAGTACTTC
NA	TRBV30	TRBJ2-7	TRBD2	CAWSEIAGVWNEQYF	TGTGCCTGGAGTGAAATAGCGGGAGTGTGGAACGAGCAGTACTTC
NA	TRBV4-3	TRBJ2-1	TRBD1	CASSQVTGTGFHEQFF	TGCGCCAGCAGCCAAGTGACCGGGACAGGGTTCCATGAGCAGTTCTTC
few	TRBV21-1	TRBJ2-3	NA	CASSKRTGNGAESTDTQYF	TGTGCCAGCAGCAAACGGACAGGGAACGGCGCGGAGAGCACAGATACGCAGTATTTT
NA	TRBV15	TRBJ2-1	TRBD2	CATSRERTSGTYNEQFF	TGTGCCACCAGCAGGGAGAGAACTAGCGGGACATACAATGAGCAGTTCTTC
NA	TRBV2	TRBJ2-4	TRBD2	CATYGSGGAKNSQYF	TGTGCCACCTACGGCAGCGGGGGGGCCAAAAACAGTCAGTACTTC
NA	TRBV7-9	TRBJ1-2	NA	CSSSYSGIDYGYTF	TGTTCCAGCAGCTATTCAGGGATTGACTATGGCTACACCTTC
NA	TRBV10-1	TRBJ2-3	TRBD1	CASSRDRADTQYF	TGCGCCAGCAGCCGGGACAGGGCAGATACGCAGTATTTT
NA	TRBV10-2	TRBJ2-3	TRBD2	CASSVPSGGGTDTQYF	TGCGCCAGCAGTGTTCCTAGCGGGGGCGGCACAGATACGCAGTATTTT
NA	TRBV19	TRBJ2-5	NA	CASSIGSEETQYF	TGTGCCAGTAGTATCGGTTCTGAAGAGACCCAGTACTTC